Listed below are T cell receptor beta chains from one sample, sequenced in a study of blood T cell repertoires in COVID-19. TCRdb's copy holds only in-frame clones and misses some; the assay was immunoSEQ multiplex PCR. The repertoire includes 350,000 to 550,000 clones, about 85% of them detected once, and 1.5% to 2% sits in the top ten. The specimen sequenced was PBMCs or T cells enriched from blood (not recorded which). These receptors all stem from a woman aged 18-35 years with acute COVID-19. The CDR3 runs from the conserved cysteine through the conserved F or W. A D gene is named only where the DNA matches it firmly. Some rows mark clone size as missing; the rest say once, few, many or name a class of expanded clone.

j_call clone_size d_call v_call cdr3_nt cdr3_aa
TRBJ2-3 NA NA TRBV19 TGTGCCAGTACTCCCGACCGAAACTACCGAAACACGGATACGCAGTATTTT CASTPDRNYRNTDTQYF
TRBJ1-2 NA TRBD1 TRBV3-1/TRBV3-2 TGTGCCAGCAGCCAAGGGGACAGGAACTACACCTTC CASSQGDRNYTF
TRBJ2-5 NA NA TRBV5-6 TGTGCCAGCAGCTTGGGACAGGAATTTAAGACCCAGTACTTC CASSLGQEFKTQYF
TRBJ2-1 once TRBD2 TRBV6-5 TGTGCCAGCAGTTGGGGGGGTTCGGCCAATGAGCAGTTCTTC CASSWGGSANEQFF
TRBJ2-7 NA TRBD1 TRBV4-1 TGCGCCAGCAGCCAAGACTTAAAGCGTGGGACAGGGGGGTGGGAGCAGTACTTC CASSQDLKRGTGGWEQYF
TRBJ2-4 NA TRBD1 TRBV27 TGTGCCAGCAGTTTATTATCAGGGGGTCGGAACATTCAGTACTTC CASSLLSGGRNIQYF
TRBJ2-5 NA NA TRBV30 TGTGCCTGGAGTTTGAAAGGCGCCCGGCGGCAAGAGACCCAGTACTTC CAWSLKGARRQETQYF
TRBJ2-7 NA TRBD1 TRBV20-1 TGCAGTGCCCGACAGGGGAACGAGCAGTACTTC CSARQGNEQYF
TRBJ1-3 NA NA TRBV6-5 TGTGCCAGCAGTTACGGGCAGAGCTCTGGAAACACCATATATTTT CASSYGQSSGNTIYF
TRBJ2-3 NA TRBD2 TRBV18 TGTGCCAGCTCACCATCCCGGGAGGCCGGCACAGATACGCAGTATTTT CASSPSREAGTDTQYF
TRBJ1-2 NA NA TRBV27 TGTGCCAGCAGTTTCGGTTCCGGAGACTATGGCTACACCTTC CASSFGSGDYGYTF
TRBJ2-3 NA NA TRBV7-2 TGTGCCAGCAGCTCTTTTGCGGGGTCTAGCACAGATACGCAGTATTTT CASSSFAGSSTDTQYF
TRBJ2-7 NA NA TRBV5-5 TGTGCCAGCAGGGCAGGCCTTAACTACGAGCAGTACTTC CASRAGLNYEQYF
TRBJ2-7 once TRBD1 TRBV19 TGTGCCAGCGAGGGACAGAGCTACGAGCAGTACTTC CASEGQSYEQYF
TRBJ1-1 NA NA TRBV18 TGTGCCAGCTCACCCTTAGGTGGGCCTGAAGCTTTCTTT CASSPLGGPEAFF
TRBJ2-7 NA NA TRBV3-1/TRBV3-2 TGTGCCAGCAGCCAGGCGACTAGTTACGAGCAGTACTTC CASSQATSYEQYF
TRBJ1-6 NA NA TRBV15 TGTGCCACCCGAGGACAGCCTAATTCACCCCTCCACTTT CATRGQPNSPLHF
TRBJ1-1 NA NA TRBV30 TGTGCCTGGAGTCCCGGACTCCTGAACACTGAAGCTTTCTTT CAWSPGLLNTEAFF
TRBJ1-5 few NA TRBV6-5 TGTGCCAGCAGTTCGGTGCAGGGTCAGCCCCAGCATTTT CASSSVQGQPQHF
TRBJ2-7 NA TRBD2 TRBV5-4 TGTGCCAGTGGGGTAGCGGGAGGGCGGGACGAGCAGTACTTC CASGVAGGRDEQYF
TRBJ1-3 NA NA TRBV18 TGTGCCAGCTCCATCGTCGGGGGGAGCACTGGAAACACCATATATTTT CASSIVGGSTGNTIYF
TRBJ1-3 NA NA TRBV3-1/TRBV3-2 TGTGCCAGCAGCGACACGAGGGGGTGGGGAAACACCATATATTTT CASSDTRGWGNTIYF
TRBJ2-1 NA NA TRBV7-5 TGTGTCAGAAGCCCTACCGAACTAGCGGGAGGGCGATCGCGGTGGAATGAGCAGTTCTTC CVRSPTELAGGRSRWNEQFF
TRBJ1-1 NA NA TRBV27 TGTGCCAGCAGTTTATCGATAACAGGGTCGCGAGCTTTCTTT CASSLSITGSRAFF
TRBJ1-1 NA NA TRBV6-6 TGTGCCAGCAGTTCGGGGACAAAAAAAATGAACACTGAAGCTTTCTTT CASSSGTKKMNTEAFF
TRBJ1-2 NA NA TRBV14 TGTGCCAGCAGCCAAGCAGGGGTAGTTGGCTACACCTTC CASSQAGVVGYTF
TRBJ1-2 NA NA TRBV3-1/TRBV3-2 TGTGCCAGCAGCCAAGTGGGCCAATATGGCTACACCTTC CASSQVGQYGYTF
TRBJ1-2 NA NA TRBV28 TGTGCCAGCAGTTTAAAGGGGCCATATGGCTACACCTTC CASSLKGPYGYTF
TRBJ2-1 once NA TRBV9 TGTGCCAGCGGGGCACCCTCCTACAATGAGCAGTTCTTC CASGAPSYNEQFF
TRBJ2-1 NA TRBD2 TRBV5-4 TGTGCCAGCAGCTTGGAGGCGGGGGACCCCGGGGAGCAGTTCTTC CASSLEAGDPGEQFF